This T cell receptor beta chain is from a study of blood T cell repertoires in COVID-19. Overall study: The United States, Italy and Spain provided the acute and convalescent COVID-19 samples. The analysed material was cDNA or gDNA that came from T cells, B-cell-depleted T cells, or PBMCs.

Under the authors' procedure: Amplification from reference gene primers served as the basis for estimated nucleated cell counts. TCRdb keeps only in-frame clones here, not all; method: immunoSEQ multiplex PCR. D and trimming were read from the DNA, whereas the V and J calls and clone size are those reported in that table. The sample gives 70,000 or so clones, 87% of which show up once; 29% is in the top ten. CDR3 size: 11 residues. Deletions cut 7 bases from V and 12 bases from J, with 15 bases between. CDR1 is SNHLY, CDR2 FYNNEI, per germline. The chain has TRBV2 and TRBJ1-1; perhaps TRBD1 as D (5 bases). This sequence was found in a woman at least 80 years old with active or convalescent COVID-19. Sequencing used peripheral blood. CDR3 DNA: TGTGCCAGCAAGGTGGGGCTTGTGACTTTCTTT. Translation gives CASKVGLVTFF.